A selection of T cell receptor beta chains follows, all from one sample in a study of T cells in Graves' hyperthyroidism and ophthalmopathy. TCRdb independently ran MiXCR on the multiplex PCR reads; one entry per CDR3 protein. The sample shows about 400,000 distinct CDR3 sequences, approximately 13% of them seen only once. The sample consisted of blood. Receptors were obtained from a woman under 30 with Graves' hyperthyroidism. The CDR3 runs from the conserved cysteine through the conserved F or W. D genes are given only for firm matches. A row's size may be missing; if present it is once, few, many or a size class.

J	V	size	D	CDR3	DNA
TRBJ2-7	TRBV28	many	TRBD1	CASSLDIFGTGTGGDEQYF	TGTGCCAGCAGTTTAGATATTTTCGGAACCGGGACAGGGGGTGACGAGCAGTACTTC
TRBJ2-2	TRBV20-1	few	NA	CSATVGSGELFF	TGCAGTGCTACGGTGGGGTCCGGGGAGCTGTTTTTT
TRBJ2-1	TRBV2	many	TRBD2	CASSKSGRDDNEQFF	TGTGCCAGCAGTAAAAGCGGGAGGGATGACAATGAGCAGTTCTTC
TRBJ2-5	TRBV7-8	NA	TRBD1	CASSLRDRVGETQYF	TGTGCCAGCAGCTTGCGAGACAGGGTGGGGGAGACCCAGTACTTC
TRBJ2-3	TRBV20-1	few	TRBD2	CSAVRGDRAVDTQYF	TGCAGTGCTGTACGGGGGGACCGGGCTGTAGATACGCAGTATTTT
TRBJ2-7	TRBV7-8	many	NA	CASSLFADSYEQYF	TGTGCCAGCAGCTTGTTTGCTGACAGCTACGAGCAGTACTTC
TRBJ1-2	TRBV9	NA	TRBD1	CASSPQTGDPNGYTF	TGTGCCAGCAGCCCCCAGACAGGGGACCCAAATGGCTACACCTTC
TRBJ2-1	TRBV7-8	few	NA	CASSLVEGGRSSYNEQFF	TGTGCCAGCAGCTTGGTAGAGGGGGGCCGAAGCTCCTACAATGAGCAGTTCTTC
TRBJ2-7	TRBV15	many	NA	CATSSGGTVAYEQYF	TGTGCCACCAGCTCCGGGGGGACAGTGGCCTACGAGCAGTACTTC
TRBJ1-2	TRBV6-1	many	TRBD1	CASSSAGTGGVNYGYTF	TGTGCCAGCAGTTCCGCCGGGACAGGGGGCGTCAACTATGGCTACACCTTC
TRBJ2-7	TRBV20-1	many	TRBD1	CSARTTDRGRYEQYF	TGCAGTGCTAGAACGACGGACAGGGGCCGGTACGAGCAGTACTTC
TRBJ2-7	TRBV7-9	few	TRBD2	CASSLDGRVYEQYF	TGTGCCAGCAGCTTAGACGGGAGGGTTTACGAGCAGTACTTC
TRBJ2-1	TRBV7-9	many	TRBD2	CASSPPRAGGPDEQFF	TGTGCCAGCAGCCCCCCCAGGGCGGGGGGGCCCGATGAGCAGTTCTTC
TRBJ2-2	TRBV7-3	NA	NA	CASSLNIVGELFF	TGTGCCAGCAGCTTAAACATCGTCGGGGAGCTGTTTTTT
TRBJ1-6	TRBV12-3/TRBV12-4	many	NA	CASRGGGLGESYNSPLHF	TGTGCCAGCAGAGGGGGGGGTTTGGGAGAATCCTATAATTCACCCCTCCACTTT
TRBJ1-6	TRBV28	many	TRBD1	CASSLYKGASPLHF	TGTGCCAGCAGTTTATATAAGGGGGCCTCACCCCTCCACTTT
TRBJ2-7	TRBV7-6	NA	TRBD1	CASSLRGGQGYEQYF	TGTGCCAGCAGCTTACGTGGGGGACAGGGCTACGAGCAGTACTTC
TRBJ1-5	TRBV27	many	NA	CASSRAEGDQPQHF	TGTGCCAGCAGCCGGGCCGAGGGCGATCAGCCCCAGCATTTT
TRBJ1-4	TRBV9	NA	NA	CASSVGGRVEEKLFF	TGTGCCAGCAGCGTAGGGGGACGAGTGGAGGAAAAACTGTTTTTT
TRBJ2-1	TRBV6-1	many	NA	CASSELGGGEQFF	TGTGCCAGCAGTGAACTGGGAGGAGGTGAGCAGTTCTTC
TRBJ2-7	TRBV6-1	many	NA	CASSKTAAYEQYF	TGTGCCAGCAGTAAGACAGCGGCCTACGAGCAGTACTTC
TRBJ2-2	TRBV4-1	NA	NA	CASSQDWSGELFF	TGCGCCAGCAGCCAAGATTGGTCCGGGGAGCTGTTTTTT
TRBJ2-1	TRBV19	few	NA	CASSILGESEQFF	TGTGCCAGTAGTATTTTGGGGGAGAGTGAGCAGTTCTTC
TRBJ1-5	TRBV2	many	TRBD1	CATSDRVQPQHF	TGTGCCACCTCCGACAGGGTTCAGCCCCAGCATTTT
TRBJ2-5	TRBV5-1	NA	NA	CASSLVTDQETQYF	TGCGCCAGCAGCTTGGTCACCGACCAAGAGACCCAGTACTTC
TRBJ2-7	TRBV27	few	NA	CASSLKGFPYEQYF	TGTGCCAGCAGTTTAAAGGGGTTTCCCTACGAGCAGTACTTC
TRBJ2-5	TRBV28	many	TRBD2	CASSTRLAGDDETQYF	TGTGCCAGCAGTACCAGACTAGCGGGAGACGATGAGACCCAGTACTTC
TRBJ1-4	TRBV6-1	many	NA	CASLFRVGNEKLFF	TGTGCCAGCTTATTTAGGGTCGGGAATGAAAAACTGTTTTTT
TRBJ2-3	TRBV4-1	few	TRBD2	CASSPRLAGGQRGTQYF	TGCGCCAGCAGCCCGCGTCTAGCGGGGGGCCAGAGGGGTACGCAGTATTTT
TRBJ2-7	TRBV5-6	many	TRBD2	CASSLYGSTGLLNYEQYF	TGTGCCAGCAGCTTGTATGGCAGTACGGGACTACTTAACTACGAGCAGTACTTC
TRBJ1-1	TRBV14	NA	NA	CASSQGRFNTEAFF	TGTGCCAGCAGCCAAGGAAGATTTAACACTGAAGCTTTCTTT
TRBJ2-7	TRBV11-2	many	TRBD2	CASSLDSLAGGLAYEQYF	TGTGCCAGCAGCTTAGACTCCCTAGCGGGAGGGTTGGCCTACGAGCAGTACTTC
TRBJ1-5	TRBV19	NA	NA	CASSPSAAGGNQPQHF	TGTGCCAGTAGTCCATCCGCGGCAGGGGGCAATCAGCCCCAGCATTTT
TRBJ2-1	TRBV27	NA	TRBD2	CASSGASGSPDGNEQFF	TGTGCCAGCAGCGGGGCTAGCGGGAGCCCCGACGGCAATGAGCAGTTCTTC
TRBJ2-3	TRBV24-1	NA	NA	CATSDFTVSSTDTQYF	TGTGCCACCAGTGATTTCACCGTCTCTAGCACAGATACGCAGTATTTT
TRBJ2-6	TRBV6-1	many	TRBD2	CAILGGSSGANVLTF	TGTGCCATTCTTGGCGGGAGCTCTGGGGCCAACGTCCTGACTTTC
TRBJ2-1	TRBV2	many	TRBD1	CASRGPKGAYNEQFF	TGTGCCAGCAGAGGACCCAAGGGGGCTTACAATGAGCAGTTCTTC
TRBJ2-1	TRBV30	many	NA	CAWSGFNEQFF	TGTGCCTGGAGTGGCTTCAATGAGCAGTTCTTC
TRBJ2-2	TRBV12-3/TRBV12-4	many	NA	CASSPRSGELFF	TGTGCCAGCAGCCCTAGGTCCGGGGAGCTGTTTTTT
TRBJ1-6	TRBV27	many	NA	CASSLPLFNSPLHF	TGTGCCAGCAGTTTACCTCTTTTTAATTCACCCCTCCACTTT
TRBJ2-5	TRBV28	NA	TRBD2	CASCRTSGRETQYF	TGTGCCAGCTGTAGGACTAGCGGGAGGGAGACCCAGTACTTC
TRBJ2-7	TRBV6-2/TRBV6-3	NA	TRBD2	CASSYPLRTSGPGGYEQYF	TGTGCCAGCAGTTACCCGTTAAGGACTAGCGGGCCCGGGGGCTACGAGCAGTACTTC
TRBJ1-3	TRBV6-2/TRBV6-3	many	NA	CASSYVPGWRGNTIYF	TGTGCCAGCAGTTACGTGCCAGGCTGGAGGGGAAACACCATATATTTT
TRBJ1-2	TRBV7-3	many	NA	CASSPGTFGYTF	TGTGCCAGCAGCCCCGGGACCTTTGGCTACACCTTC
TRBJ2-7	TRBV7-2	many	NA	CASSLGGRGYAYEQYF	TGTGCCAGCAGCTTAGGGGGTCGAGGGTACGCCTACGAGCAGTACTTC
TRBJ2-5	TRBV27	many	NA	CASSVGGGQTQYF	TGTGCCAGCAGTGTGGGCGGGGGCCAGACCCAGTACTTC
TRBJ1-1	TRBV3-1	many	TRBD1	CASSPRQGAVEAFF	TGTGCCAGCAGCCCCCGACAGGGGGCTGTTGAAGCTTTCTTT
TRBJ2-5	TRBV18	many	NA	CASSPGTANQETQYF	TGTGCCAGCTCACCAGGGACGGCTAACCAAGAGACCCAGTACTTC
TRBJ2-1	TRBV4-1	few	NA	CASSRTENEQFF	TGCGCCAGCAGCCGAACGGAGAATGAGCAGTTCTTC
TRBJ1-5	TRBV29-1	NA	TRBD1	CSVEDQGAGQPQHF	TGCAGCGTTGAAGATCAGGGGGCTGGGCAGCCCCAGCATTTT
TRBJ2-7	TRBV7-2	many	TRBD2	CASSLGSGINEQYF	TGTGCCAGCAGCTTAGGTAGCGGGATAAACGAGCAGTACTTC
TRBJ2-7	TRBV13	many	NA	CATQRGKSSYEQYF	TGTGCCACCCAAAGAGGGAAGAGCTCCTACGAGCAGTACTTC
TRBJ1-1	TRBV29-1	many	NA	CSVLAPGILQVGAFF	TGCAGCGTATTAGCCCCAGGTATCTTACAGGTTGGAGCTTTCTTT
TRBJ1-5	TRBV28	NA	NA	CASKSGEHNSNQPQHF	TGTGCCAGCAAGTCCGGGGAACATAATAGCAATCAGCCCCAGCATTTT